This T cell receptor beta chain was captured by sequencing in a study of pediatric ulcerative colitis. The CDR3 covers 15 residues. Germline V gene sequence: CDR1 LGHNA, CDR2 YNFKEQ. Trimming stripped 1 base from V and 6 bases from J, with 14 bases between. Assay: immunoSEQ multiplex PCR; the TCRdb copy retains only in-frame clones and omits some. The sample lists some 57,000 clones; more than 75% were seen once. The rearrangement links TRBV4-2 to TRBJ2-3; D is possibly TRBD2 (6 bases). The receptor's source is a boy between 10 and 17 years old who was a control in a study of pediatric ulcerative colitis. The sample was blood. In DNA, the CDR3 is TGTGCCAGCAGCCAAGGGAGCGGGCCCGCGGATACGCAGTATTTT. As protein: CASSQGSGPADTQYF.